Listed here are 2 T cell receptor beta chains from one sample, sequenced in a study of early T cells in non-severe SARS-CoV-2 infection. TCRdb itself ran the 5' RACE reads through MiXCR, one entry per CDR3 protein. The profile shows 60,000 to 90,000 distinct CDR3 sequences, about a sixth of them singletons. Sequences were obtained from whole blood. These receptor sequences come from an adult who was a healthcare worker with PCR-confirmed SARS-CoV-2 infection or an uninfected control (not recorded which).

This clonotype was observed once. The rearrangement uses TRBV29-1 and TRBJ2-1; no clear D. Trimming removed 3 bases from V and 2 bases from J, with 2 bases in between. The germline gives CDR1 SQVTM, CDR2 ANQGSEA. This CDR3 contains 11 residues. The CDR3 DNA reads as TGCAGCGTTGATACCTACAATGAGCAGTTCTTC. It encodes CSVDTYNEQFF.

This clonotype appeared many times. The chain employs TRBV7-9 and TRBJ2-3, with a possible D match to TRBD2 (5 bases). Germline values: CDR1 SEHNR, CDR2 FQNEAQ (reference sequence). CDR3 length: 16 residues. V shed 5 bases and J shed 4 bases, with 19 bases lying between them. The CDR3 region has the DNA TGTGCCAGCAGCCCCTTAAGTCCCGCGGGCGCAGATACGCAGTATTTT. It yields the protein CASSPLSPAGADTQYF.